A single sample is the source of the 14 T cell receptor beta chains below, sequenced in a study of blood T cell repertoires in COVID-19. TCRdb's table, derived via immunoSEQ multiplex PCR, lists solely in-frame clones and lacks some. The sample contains approximately 230,000 clones, approximately 90% of which appear only once. The sample was peripheral blood. The receptors stem from a man aged 18 to 29 with active or convalescent COVID-19.

This chain joins TRBV6-2 or TRBV6-3 and TRBJ1-5; D ambiguous. CDR1 is MNHEY and CDR2 is SVGEGT in the germline V gene. This CDR3 comprises 14 residues. The V end lost 2 bases, the J end lost 3 bases, and 8 bases lay between the germline ends. The CDR3 loop reads CASSYPGANQPQHF. In DNA, the CDR3 is TGTGCCAGCAGTTACCCGGGAGCCAATCAGCCCCAGCATTTT.

Here the CDR3 reads CASSQDLGELFF. The CDR3 region has the DNA TGCGCCAGCAGCCAAGATCTTGGGGAGCTGTTTTTT. This rearrangement joins TRBV4-1 to TRBJ2-2; D unresolved. CDR1 is MGHRA and CDR2 is YSYEKL in the germline V gene. The CDR3 totals 12 residues. V lost 0 bases, J lost 8 bases, and 4 bases lay in between.

The chain is built from TRBV11-1 and TRBJ1-1, with D perhaps TRBD1 (6 bases). CDR1 is SGHAT and CDR2 is FQDESV in the germline V gene (reference sequence). V was shortened by 4 bases and J by 3 bases, with 9 bases between the two germline ends. This CDR3 comprises 13 residues. For the CDR3, the DNA is TGTGCCAGCAGCTCGAAGGGGGACACTGAAGCTTTCTTT. Its translation: CASSSKGDTEAFF.

The chain carries TRBV2 and TRBJ1-1, with D tentatively TRBD1 (5 bases). CDR1 is SNHLY and CDR2 is FYNNEI in the germline V gene. This CDR3 region has 12 residues. The germline V and J ends were trimmed by 10 bases and 0 bases, with 9 bases remaining between them. The CDR3 loop is CATDSLNTEAFF. Here the CDR3 DNA reads TGTGCCACCGACAGCCTGAACACTGAAGCTTTCTTT.

The CDR3 region is CSVGQDLWYGYTF. CDR3 nucleotide sequence: TGCAGCGTCGGACAGGATTTATGGTATGGCTACACCTTC. The V gene is TRBV29-1, the J gene TRBJ1-2; 7 bases map to TRBD1. The CDR3 runs 13 residues. The germline gives CDR1 SQVTM, CDR2 ANQGSEA. V was pared by 6 bases and J by 5 bases, with 9 bases of the junction left unmatched.

This chain uses TRBV4-3 with TRBJ2-7; 10 bases agree with TRBD2. Germline V gives CDR1 LGHNA, CDR2 YSLEER. V shed 0 bases, J shed 3 bases, and the junction held 5 bases outside the gene matches. This CDR3 is 16 amino acids long. CDR3 nucleotides: TGCGCCAGCAGCCAAGAGCTAGCGGGAGCAGTCTACGAGCAGTACTTC. It encodes CASSQELAGAVYEQYF.

DNA for the CDR3: TGCAGCGTTGTCTGGGGGCTATACGAGCAGTACTTC. This sequence encodes CSVVWGLYEQYF. The chain uses TRBV29-1 and TRBJ2-7; weak D call: TRBD1 (6 bases). V gave up 4 bases and J gave up 4 bases, with 11 bases separating them. The CDR3 spans 12 residues. Germline V gene lookup returns CDR1 SQVTM and CDR2 ANQGSEA.

The V call is TRBV28, the J call TRBJ2-1; D ambiguous. V shed 6 bases and J shed 12 bases, with 15 bases lying between them. Germline CDR1 is MDHEN and CDR2 is SYDVKM. The CDR3 has 12 residues. The CDR3 coding sequence is TGTGCCAGCAGCCTTACCCCCGTCGGGCAGTTCTTC. This codes for CASSLTPVGQFF.

The V call is TRBV29-1, the J call TRBJ1-2, with 9 nucleotides matching TRBD1. With V trimmed by 1 base and J by 3 bases, 3 bases remained unmatched. CDR1 and CDR2 from the germline V gene are SQVTM and ANQGSEA. This CDR3 spans 14 amino acids. As DNA, the CDR3 is TGCAGCGTTGAAGCGGGACAGGGAGACTATGGCTACACCTTC. Its translation is CSVEAGQGDYGYTF. Full variable domain (outside the CDR3, taken from reference TRBV29-1 and TRBJ1-2): SAVISQKPSRDICQRGTSLTIQCQVDSQVTMMFWYRQQPGQSLTLIATANQGSEATYESGFVIDKFPISRPNLTFSTLTVSNMSPEDSSIYLCSVEAGQGDYGYTFGSGTRLTVV.

The V gene is TRBV25-1, the J gene TRBJ1-6; 7 bases agree with TRBD1. The V gene end was trimmed by 8 bases and the J gene end by 9 bases; junction bases not matched to a gene: 7. The CDR3 has 13 amino acids. Germline V gene sequence: CDR1 MGHDK, CDR2 SYGVNS. The CDR3, as DNA: TGTGCCAGCTCGACAGGGTCTGGTTCACCCCTCCACTTT. It codes for CASSTGSGSPLHF.

The V call is TRBV7-9, the J call TRBJ2-2, with no clear D. The CDR3 is 14 residues long. The germline V and J ends were trimmed by 8 bases and 3 bases, with 13 bases remaining between them. Per the germline V gene, CDR1 is SEHNR and CDR2 is FQNEAQ (reference sequence). The CDR3 protein is CASAEASDTGELFF. CDR3 coding DNA: TGTGCCAGCGCTGAGGCCAGCGACACCGGGGAGCTGTTTTTT.

In this sample, this clone turned up once. The chain carries TRBV6-6 and TRBJ2-7, with D maybe TRBD2 (6 bases). V was shortened by 7 bases and J by 5 bases, with 21 bases between the two germline ends. The germline V gene encodes CDR1 MNHNY and CDR2 SVGAGI (reference sequence). There are 15 residues in the CDR3. The CDR3 DNA reads as TGTGCCAGCATTGACGCGGCGGGAAGCCTCAACGAGCAGTACTTC. Encoded protein: CASIDAAGSLNEQYF.

J is TRBJ2-1 and V is TRBV6-2 or TRBV6-3; tentatively, D is TRBD1 (5 bases). The CDR3 is 13 amino acids. The V and J ends lost 6 bases and 10 bases respectively, with 16 bases between them. Germline V gene data show CDR1 as MNHEY and CDR2 as SVGEGT. The DNA of the CDR3 is TGTGCCAGCAGCCAAGGGGCACTTGTCGAGCAGTTCTTC. It yields the protein CASSQGALVEQFF.

This clone was observed once. J is TRBJ1-5 and V is TRBV15; D not resolved. This CDR3 is 13 amino acids long. Per the germline V gene, CDR1 is LNHNV and CDR2 is YYDKDF (reference sequence). V lost 6 bases, J lost 1 base, and 7 bases lay in between. Here the CDR3 DNA reads TGTGCCACCAGGTTCCGGAGCAATCAGCCCCAGCATTTT. This gives the protein CATRFRSNQPQHF.